Below, 13 T cell receptor beta chains from the same sample are listed, as sequenced in a study of blood T cell repertoires in COVID-19. Method: immunoSEQ multiplex PCR; TCRdb's copy keeps in-frame clones and lacks some. There are around 250,000 clones in the sample; 84% occur only once, and about 1.5% lies in the top ten. The material sequenced was peripheral blood. The receptor set was obtained from a woman in her 40s who had recovered from COVID-19.

This rearrangement joins TRBV29-1 to TRBJ2-1, with 9 bases that match TRBD1. CDR1 is SQVTM and CDR2 is ANQGSEA in the germline V gene. V lost 2 bases and J lost 7; bases outside the gene matches: 6. The CDR3 covers 14 residues. DNA of the CDR3: TGCAGCGTTGAAAGAGGGACAGGGTGGAATGAGCAGTTCTTC. Protein product: CSVERGTGWNEQFF.

This clone was seen a single time. The V gene is TRBV2, the J gene TRBJ1-2; D remains unclear. Germline-derived CDR1 and CDR2 are SNHLY and FYNNEI. The CDR3 runs to 13 residues. Trimming pared 2 bases from V and 6 bases from J, leaving 10 bases between. The CDR3 coding sequence is TGTGCCAGCAGTGAAATCCCAGGCAATGGCTACACCTTC. Its protein is CASSEIPGNGYTF.

This clone was found a few times. The J gene is TRBJ1-3, the V gene TRBV6-6; perhaps TRBD1 as D (5 bases). V was cut by 5 bases and J by 8 bases, with 16 bases left in between. Germline V gene sequence: CDR1 MNHNY, CDR2 SVGAGI (reference sequence). CDR3 size: 14 residues. The CDR3, as DNA: TGTGCCAGCAGTCCCAGGGATTATCTAGACACCATATATTTT. This sequence encodes CASSPRDYLDTIYF.

The chain carries TRBV14 and TRBJ2-1; 8 bases are a match to TRBD2. The CDR3 extends over 16 amino acids. CDR1 and CDR2 from the germline V gene are SGHDN and FVKESK. The trim removed 1 base at V and 2 bases at J, leaving 4 bases unmatched. The CDR3 region is CASSQAGGGTYNEQFF. As DNA, the CDR3 is TGTGCCAGCAGCCAAGCTGGCGGGGGGACCTACAATGAGCAGTTCTTC. The full variable domain, in which reference TRBV14 and TRBJ2-1 provide the parts outside the CDR3, is EAGVTQFPSHSVIEKGQTVTLRCDPISGHDNLYWYRRVMGKEIKFLLHFVKESKQDESGMPNNRFLAERTGGTYSTLKVQPAELEDSGVYFCASSQAGGGTYNEQFFGPGTRLTVL.

The rearrangement joins TRBV3-1 (or the pseudogene TRBV3-2) to TRBJ2-1; 9 nucleotides align to TRBD1. Trimming removed 2 bases from V and 8 bases from J; junction bases left unmatched: 7. The CDR3 extends over 15 amino acids. Germline V gives CDR1 LGHDT, CDR2 YNNKEL (reference sequence). The CDR3: CASSQTGTGYHEQFF. The DNA of the CDR3 is TGTGCCAGCAGCCAAACCGGGACAGGGTACCATGAGCAGTTCTTC.

Comment on this clone: A clone one base away is much larger, so this may be a read error. This rearrangement joins TRBV28 to TRBJ1-2; the D gene is possibly TRBD1 (5 bases). Germline V gives CDR1 MDHEN, CDR2 SYDVKM. This CDR3 is 13 amino acids long. V gave up 6 bases and J gave up 2 bases, with 10 bases separating them. CDR3 region: CASRTTVNYGYTF. CDR3 nucleotide sequence: TGTGCCAGCAGAACGACAGTAAACTATGGCTACACCTTC.

V is TRBV10-3 and J is TRBJ1-2; D not resolved. Germline V gene lookup returns CDR1 ENHRY and CDR2 SYGVKD. Between the trimmed V and J ends, which lost 4 bases and 8 bases, there was a span of 14 bases. The CDR3 length is 13 residues. The CDR3, as DNA: TGTGCCATCAGTGGTCCGGTCTCGGGAGGCTACACCTTC. As protein: CAISGPVSGGYTF.

The chain recombines TRBV10-3 with TRBJ1-1; TRBD1 aligns across 9 bases. CDR3 length: 14 amino acids. V was pared by 6 bases and J by 1 base, with 3 bases of the junction left unmatched. The germline gives CDR1 ENHRY, CDR2 SYGVKD. The CDR3 region has the DNA TGTGCCATCAGGGACAGGGGCGGGAACACTGAAGCTTTCTTT. Translation: CAIRDRGGNTEAFF.

This chain uses TRBV4-1 with TRBJ1-1; D uncertain. The CDR3 is made up of 14 amino acids. V was cut by 3 bases and J by 7 bases, with 15 bases left in between. Germline V gene data show CDR1 as MGHRA and CDR2 as YSYEKL. The CDR3 region has the DNA TGCGCCAGCAGCCAGGATCTGAGGTTTGGTGAAGCTTTCTTT. The encoded protein is CASSQDLRFGEAFF.

This clone was observed once. Other DNA sequences in the sample encode the same CDR3. V gene TRBV6-5 combines with J gene TRBJ1-1; 7 positions match TRBD1. Germline lookup yields CDR1 MNHEY and CDR2 SVGAGI. The V and J ends lost 2 bases and 1 base, in that order; junction bases with no gene match: 1. The CDR3 totals 14 residues. CDR3 in amino acids: CASSYRDRNTEAFF. CDR3 in DNA: TGTGCCAGCAGTTACAGGGACAGGAACACTGAAGCTTTCTTT.

CDR3 nucleotides: TGCGCCAGCAGCCCCCGACTAGCGGGGGGCAATGAGCAGTTCTTC. Its translation: CASSPRLAGGNEQFF. J is TRBJ2-1 and V is TRBV5-1; 13 bases agree with TRBD2. Unmatched junction bases numbered 4, after V lost 4 bases and J lost 6 bases. The CDR3 runs 15 residues. Germline V gene sequence: CDR1 SGHRS, CDR2 YFSETQ.

V usage is TRBV1 and J usage is TRBJ1-2; TRBD1 is the table's D call, not checked against the DNA. TRBV1 represents a pseudogene. There are 18 residues in the CDR3. The CDR3 DNA reads TGCACCAGCAGCCAAGGAGAGGCCAGTCCAGGGCCTAACTATGGCTACACCTTC. Translating gives CTSSQGEASPGPNYGYTF.

This clone was seen only once. The V gene is TRBV4-1, the J gene TRBJ1-5, with 7 bases matching TRBD1. The germline gives CDR1 MGHRA, CDR2 YSYEKL. The CDR3 runs to 17 residues. J gave up 0 bases and V 3 bases, and 8 bases lay outside the gene matches. The CDR3 DNA reads as TGCGCCAGCAGCCAGACAGGGATTGTAAGTAGCAATCAGCCCCAGCATTTT. Its translation: CASSQTGIVSSNQPQHF.